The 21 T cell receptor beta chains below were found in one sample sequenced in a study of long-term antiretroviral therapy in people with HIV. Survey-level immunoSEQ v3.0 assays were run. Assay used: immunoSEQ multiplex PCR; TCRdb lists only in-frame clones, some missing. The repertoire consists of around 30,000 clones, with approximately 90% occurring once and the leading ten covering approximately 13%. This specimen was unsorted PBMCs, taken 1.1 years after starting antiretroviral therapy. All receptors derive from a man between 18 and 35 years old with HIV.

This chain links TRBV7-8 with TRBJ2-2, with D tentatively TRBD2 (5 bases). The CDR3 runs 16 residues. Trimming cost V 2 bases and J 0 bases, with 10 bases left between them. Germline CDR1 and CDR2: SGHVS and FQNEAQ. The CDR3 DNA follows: TGTGCCAGCAGCTTACGCGAGAGGGCGAACACCGGGGAGCTGTTTTTT. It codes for CASSLRERANTGELFF.

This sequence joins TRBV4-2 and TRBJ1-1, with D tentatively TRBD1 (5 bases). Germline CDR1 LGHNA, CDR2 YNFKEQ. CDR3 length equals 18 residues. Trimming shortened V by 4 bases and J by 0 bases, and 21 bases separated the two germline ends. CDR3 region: CASSLTARVHGVNTEAFF. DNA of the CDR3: TGTGCCAGCAGCCTAACGGCCAGGGTACATGGAGTGAACACTGAAGCTTTCTTT.

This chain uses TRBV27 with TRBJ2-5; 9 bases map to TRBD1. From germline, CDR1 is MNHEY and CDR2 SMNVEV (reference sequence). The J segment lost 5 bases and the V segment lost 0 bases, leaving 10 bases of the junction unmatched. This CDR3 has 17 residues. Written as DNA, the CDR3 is TGTGCCAGCAGTTTATCTATCCTGGACAGGGGAGGGGAGACCCAGTACTTC. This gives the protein CASSLSILDRGGETQYF.

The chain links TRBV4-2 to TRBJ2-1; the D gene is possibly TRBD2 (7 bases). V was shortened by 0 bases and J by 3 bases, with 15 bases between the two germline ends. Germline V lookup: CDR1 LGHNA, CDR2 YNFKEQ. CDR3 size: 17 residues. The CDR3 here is CASSQEGGGRYYNEQFF. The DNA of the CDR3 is TGTGCCAGCAGCCAAGAGGGCGGGGGCCGTTACTACAATGAGCAGTTCTTC.

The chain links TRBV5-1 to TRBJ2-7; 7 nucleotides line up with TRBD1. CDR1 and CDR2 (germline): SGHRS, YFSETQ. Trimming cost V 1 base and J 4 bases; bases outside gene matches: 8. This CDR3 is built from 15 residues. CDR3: CASSLSETGEYEQYF. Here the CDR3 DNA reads TGCGCCAGCAGCTTGAGTGAAACAGGGGAGTACGAGCAGTACTTC.

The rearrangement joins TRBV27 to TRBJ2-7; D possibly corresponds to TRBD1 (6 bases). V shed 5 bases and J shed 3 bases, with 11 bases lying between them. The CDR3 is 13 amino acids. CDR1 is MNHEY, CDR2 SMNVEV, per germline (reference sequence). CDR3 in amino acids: CASSPTGLYEQYF. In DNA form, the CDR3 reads TGTGCCAGCAGTCCCACAGGGCTCTACGAGCAGTACTTC.

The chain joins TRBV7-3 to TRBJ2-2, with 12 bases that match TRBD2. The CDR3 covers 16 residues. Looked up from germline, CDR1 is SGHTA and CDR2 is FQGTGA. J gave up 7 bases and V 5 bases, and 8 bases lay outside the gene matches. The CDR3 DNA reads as TGTGCCAGCAGCCCCACTAGCGGGGGGTTTGGCGGGGAGCTGTTTTTT. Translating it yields CASSPTSGGFGGELFF.

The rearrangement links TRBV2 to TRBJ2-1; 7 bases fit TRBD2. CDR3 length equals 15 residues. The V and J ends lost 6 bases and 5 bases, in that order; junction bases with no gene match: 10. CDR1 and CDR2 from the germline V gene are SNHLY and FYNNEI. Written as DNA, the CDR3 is TGTGCCAGCAGAGCCTCGCGGGGAGGGGACAATGAGCAGTTCTTC. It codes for CASRASRGGDNEQFF.

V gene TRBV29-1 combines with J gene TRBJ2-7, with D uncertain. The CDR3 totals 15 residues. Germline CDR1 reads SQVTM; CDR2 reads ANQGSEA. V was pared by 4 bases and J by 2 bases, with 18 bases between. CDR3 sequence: CSVVEGQKSTYEQYF. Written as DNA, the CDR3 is TGCAGCGTTGTAGAAGGTCAGAAATCAACCTACGAGCAGTACTTC.

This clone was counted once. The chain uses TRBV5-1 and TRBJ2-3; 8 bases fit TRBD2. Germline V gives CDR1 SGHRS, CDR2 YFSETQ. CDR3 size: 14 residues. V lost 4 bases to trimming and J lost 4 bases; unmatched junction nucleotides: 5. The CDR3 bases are TGCGCCAGCAGCCGTAGCGGGAAAGCAGATACGCAGTATTTT. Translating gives CASSRSGKADTQYF.

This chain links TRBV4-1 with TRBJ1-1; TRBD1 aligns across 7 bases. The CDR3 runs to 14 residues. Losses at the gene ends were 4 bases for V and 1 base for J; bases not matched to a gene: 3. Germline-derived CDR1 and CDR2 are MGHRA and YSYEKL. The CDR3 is CASSRGQANTEAFF. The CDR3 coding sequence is TGCGCCAGCAGCCGAGGACAGGCGAACACTGAAGCTTTCTTT.

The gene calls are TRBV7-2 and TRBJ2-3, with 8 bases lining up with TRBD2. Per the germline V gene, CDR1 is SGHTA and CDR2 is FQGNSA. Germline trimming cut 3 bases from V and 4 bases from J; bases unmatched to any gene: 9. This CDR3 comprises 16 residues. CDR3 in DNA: TGTGCCAGCAGCTTGGCGGGAGGAGCGCTAGCAGATACGCAGTATTTT. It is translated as CASSLAGGALADTQYF.

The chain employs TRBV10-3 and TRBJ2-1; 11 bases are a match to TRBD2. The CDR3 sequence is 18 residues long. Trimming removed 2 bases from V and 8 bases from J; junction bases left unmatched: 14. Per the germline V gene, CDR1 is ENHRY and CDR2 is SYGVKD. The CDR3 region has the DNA TGTGCCATCAGTGAGGAGGGTAGCGGGGGGGCCCCCGTATATGAGCAGTTCTTC. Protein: CAISEEGSGGAPVYEQFF.

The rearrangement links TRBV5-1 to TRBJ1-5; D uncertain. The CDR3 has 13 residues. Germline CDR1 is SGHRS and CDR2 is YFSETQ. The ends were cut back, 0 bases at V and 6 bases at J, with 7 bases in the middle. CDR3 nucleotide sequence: TGCGCCAGCAGCTTGGGTTCGGGTCAGCCCCAGCATTTT. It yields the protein CASSLGSGQPQHF.

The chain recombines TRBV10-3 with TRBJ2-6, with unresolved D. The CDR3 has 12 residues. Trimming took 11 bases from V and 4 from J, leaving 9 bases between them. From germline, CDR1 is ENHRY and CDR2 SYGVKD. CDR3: CASNPGANVLTF. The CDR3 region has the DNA TGTGCCTCCAACCCCGGGGCCAACGTCCTGACTTTC.

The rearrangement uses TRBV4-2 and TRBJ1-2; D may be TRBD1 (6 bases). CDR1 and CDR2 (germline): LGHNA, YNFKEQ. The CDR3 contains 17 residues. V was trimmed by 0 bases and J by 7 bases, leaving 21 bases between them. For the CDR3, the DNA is TGTGCCAGCAGCCAAGAGCCACTGACAGGCTCGGAGGGTGGCTACACCTTC. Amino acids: CASSQEPLTGSEGGYTF.

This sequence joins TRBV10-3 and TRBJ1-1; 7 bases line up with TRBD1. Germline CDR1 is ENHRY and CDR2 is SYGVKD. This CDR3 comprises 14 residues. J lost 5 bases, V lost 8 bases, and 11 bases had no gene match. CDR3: CAISHPTRGTEAFF. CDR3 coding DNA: TGTGCCATCTCTCATCCGACCAGGGGGACTGAAGCTTTCTTT.

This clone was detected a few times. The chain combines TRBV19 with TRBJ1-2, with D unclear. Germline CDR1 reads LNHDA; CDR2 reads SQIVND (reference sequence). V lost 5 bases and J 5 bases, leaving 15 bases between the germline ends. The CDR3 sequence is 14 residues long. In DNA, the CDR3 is TGTGCCAGTAGTCGGCAAACAAGCGTTTATGGCTACACCTTC. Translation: CASSRQTSVYGYTF.

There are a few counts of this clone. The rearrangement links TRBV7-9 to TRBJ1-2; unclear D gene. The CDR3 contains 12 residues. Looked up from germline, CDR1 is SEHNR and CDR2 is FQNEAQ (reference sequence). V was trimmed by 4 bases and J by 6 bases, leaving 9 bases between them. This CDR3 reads CASSSDTNGYTF. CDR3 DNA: TGTGCCAGCAGCTCAGACACTAATGGCTACACCTTC.

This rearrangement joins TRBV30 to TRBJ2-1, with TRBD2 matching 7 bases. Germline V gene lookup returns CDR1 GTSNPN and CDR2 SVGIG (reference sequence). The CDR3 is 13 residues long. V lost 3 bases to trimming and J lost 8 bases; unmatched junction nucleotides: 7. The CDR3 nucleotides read TGTGCCTGGAGGGGGGGGGTCCACTATGAGCAGTTCTTC. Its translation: CAWRGGVHYEQFF.

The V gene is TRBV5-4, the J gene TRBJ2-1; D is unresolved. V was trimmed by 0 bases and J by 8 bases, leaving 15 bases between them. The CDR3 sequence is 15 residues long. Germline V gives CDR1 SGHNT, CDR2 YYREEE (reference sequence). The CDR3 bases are TGTGCCAGCAGCTTGGCTCCATACATTACTGATGAGCAGTTCTTC. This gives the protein CASSLAPYITDEQFF.